This TCR beta chain was sequenced in a study of blood T cell repertoires in COVID-19. Only in-frame clones appear in the TCRdb table, and some are missing; sequencing was by immunoSEQ multiplex PCR. Among about 130,000 clones listed, around 83% were seen once. Enrollees, about 18 to 95 years old, lived in about two dozen US areas. The recovered donors of Cohort 3 showed two negative PCRs, clearance, or symptom resolution. Germline loops: CDR1 SNHLY, CDR2 FYNNEI. CDR3 size: 15 residues. The ends lost 6 bases at V and 7 bases at J; junction bases unmatched: 11. The sequenced sample was PBMCs or T cells enriched from blood (not recorded which). The V call is TRBV2, the J call TRBJ1-5; 8 bases fit TRBD1. The clonotype originates from a man aged 25-45 years who had recovered from COVID-19. CDR3 sequence (DNA): TGTGCCAGCAGGCCGATGACAGGGGTGGGCCAGCCCCAGCATTTT. It yields the protein CASRPMTGVGQPQHF.